The sequence of this T cell receptor beta chain was determined in a study of T cell repertoires in ileal Crohn's disease. Produced via immunoSEQ multiplex PCR; TCRdb's table is partial and in-frame only. The sample contains approximately 6,700 clones, about 91% of which appear only once. V lost 2 bases and J lost 0, with 19 bases in between. Per germline, CDR1 SQVTM and CDR2 ANQGSEA. The CDR3 consists of 17 residues. V usage is TRBV29-1 and J usage is TRBJ1-1, with D possibly TRBD1 on 5 matching bases. Sequencing input: ileal tissue. The receptor was isolated from an adult with Crohn's disease. Written as DNA, the CDR3 is TGCAGCGTTGAACCAGGGACTCTCTTGGGGATGAACACTGAAGCTTTCTTT. Translation: CSVEPGTLLGMNTEAFF. Based on the CDR3 plus reference TRBV29-1 and TRBJ1-1, the full variable domain is SAVISQKPSRDICQRGTSLTIQCQVDSQVTMMFWYRQQPGQSLTLIATANQGSEATYESGFVIDKFPISRPNLTFSTLTVSNMSPEDSSIYLCSVEPGTLLGMNTEAFFGQGTRLTVV.